This TCR beta chain is drawn from a study of blood T cell repertoires in COVID-19. Study as a whole: The study drew acute and convalescent COVID-19 samples from the United States, Italy and Spain.

The method was immunoSEQ multiplex PCR; TCRdb's version includes in-frame clones alone and lacks a portion of them. Of 150,000 to 200,000 clones listed, roughly 91% were seen once; the top ten hold roughly 5.5%. V lost 5 bases to trimming and J lost 6 bases; unmatched junction nucleotides: 9. Germline V gene data show CDR1 as LGHNA and CDR2 as YNFKEQ. The CDR3 is made up of 15 amino acids. This clone is a singleton in its sample. The sample was peripheral blood. The sequence was obtained from a middle-aged man with active or convalescent COVID-19. The V and J genes are TRBV4-2 and TRBJ1-5; 8 bases line up with TRBD1. CDR3 sequence (DNA): TGTGCCAGCAGCGTCTCAGGGGGCGCGGGTCAGCCCCAGCATTTT. It encodes CASSVSGGAGQPQHF.